One TCR beta chain is described in this entry. The source of the sample is a study of blood T cell repertoires in COVID-19. Overall study: Whether acute or convalescent, the COVID-19 samples came from the United States, Italy and Spain.

The method was immunoSEQ multiplex PCR; TCRdb's version includes in-frame clones alone and lacks a portion of them. The repertoire holds 650,000 to 800,000 clones, with about 87% as singletons. This CDR3 comprises 14 residues. Germline assignment: CDR1 LGHDT and CDR2 YNNKEL (reference sequence). Trimming cost V 3 bases and J 3 bases; bases outside gene matches: 5. Input material: peripheral blood. The receptor comes from a woman aged 18-29 years with acute or convalescent COVID-19. The chain joins TRBV3-1 (or the pseudogene TRBV3-2) to TRBJ2-7; 7 nucleotides match TRBD2. CDR3 amino acids: CASSQGGGNYEQYF. The CDR3 region has the DNA TGTGCCAGCAGCCAGGGGGGGGGAAACTACGAGCAGTACTTC.